This T cell receptor (beta chain) was found in a study of Ad26.COV2.S vaccination and SARS-CoV-2 variants. Indicated treatment: roughly 20 received Ad26.COV2.S at low or high dose, single or two shots; 5 received placebo; per-sample allocation not given. On day 63 after the first injection, vaccine and placebo recipients gave samples. The data were produced by immunoSEQ multiplex PCR, yet TCRdb's version contains in-frame clones alone and is incomplete. The table records hundreds of thousands of clones, roughly 87% of them present only once. The CDR3 has 17 amino acids. Trimming removed 5 bases from V and 4 bases from J; junction bases left unmatched: 13. CDR1 is SGHDN, CDR2 FVKESK, per germline.

This specimen consisted of peripheral blood, obtained in a trial of Ad26.COV2.S vaccine versus placebo. V and J are TRBV14 and TRBJ1-2; 10 nucleotides align to TRBD1. The TCR sequence derives from a person between 18 and 65 years old who received the Ad26.COV2.S COVID-19 vaccine or a placebo. The CDR3 nucleotides are TGTGCCAGCAGCACTCTAGGATTGGACAGGGGGTTCTATGGCTACACCTTC. It is translated as CASSTLGLDRGFYGYTF.